This T cell receptor beta chain came from a study of graft-versus-host responses after intestinal transplantation. Study at large: The recipients all started with anti-thymocyte globulin induction and then took tacrolimus and steroids for 3 to 4 years.

Between the trimmed V and J ends, which lost 0 bases and 4 bases, there was a span of 13 bases. In germline, CDR1 is SGDLS, CDR2 YYNGEE. The CDR3 loop spans 15 amino acids. On this clone: Its specificity is unknown.

This table comes from immunoSEQ multiplex PCR, and its TCRdb copy is limited to in-frame clones, with some not included. The sample lists some 100,000 clones; 75% to 95% were seen once. Study-wide findings and caveats: The study associated peak circulating GvH clone levels with early post-transplant HvG declines.

V gene TRBV9 combines with J gene TRBJ1-2; D gene uncertain. The sequences come from unstimulated CD8+ T cells sorted from spleen or lymph node cells, collected before intestinal transplant. This sequence was found in a human donor who received an intestinal transplant. The CDR3 protein is CASSVEREFPYGYTF. CDR3 nucleotide sequence: TGTGCCAGCAGCGTAGAACGAGAATTTCCCTATGGCTACACCTTC.